These 18 T cell receptor beta chains were all obtained from the same sample, sequenced in a study of shared clonotypes between healthy human individuals. Using immunoSEQ multiplex PCR, the repertoire was profiled, and TCRdb retains in-frame clones only, with some absent. The sample carries fewer than 2.5 million clones, 90% to 95% recorded once. The sample consisted of naive CD4+ T cells from PBMCs. Subset denoted: CD45RA+ positively selected. Every receptor here comes from a man between 18 and 35 years old in good health. Some clones in this sample may be carry-over from other donors' samples.

The gene calls are TRBV5-4 and TRBJ1-2; D possibly corresponds to TRBD1 (5 bases). There are 15 residues in the CDR3. Germline values: CDR1 SGHNT, CDR2 YYREEE (reference sequence). Between the trimmed V and J ends, which lost 4 bases and 7 bases, there was a span of 20 bases. CDR3 in DNA: TGTGCCAGCAGCGCTAACCCGGGGCAGGGAAGTGGCTACACCTTC. Protein product: CASSANPGQGSGYTF.

The V and J genes are TRBV2 and TRBJ2-4; D unclear. V gave up 6 bases and J gave up 9 bases, with 12 bases separating them. The CDR3 is made up of 12 amino acids. Germline V lookup: CDR1 SNHLY, CDR2 FYNNEI. CDR3 nucleotides: TGTGCCAGCAGGGGTTGGTTAGGCATTCAGTACTTC. The encoded protein is CASRGWLGIQYF.

This chain uses TRBV5-6 with TRBJ2-7; 7 nucleotides align to TRBD1. The germline V gene has CDR1 SGHDT and CDR2 YYEEEE. With 6 bases clipped from V and 3 bases from J, the junction kept 6 bases outside the gene matches. This CDR3 spans 13 amino acids. CDR3 sequence (DNA): TGTGCCAGCAACCCACAGGGGATCTACGAGCAGTACTTC. This sequence encodes CASNPQGIYEQYF.

This CDR3 is CASSSIPVGAANYGYTF. Here the CDR3 DNA reads TGCGCCAGCAGCTCAATCCCAGTTGGGGCAGCTAACTATGGCTACACCTTC. The chain joins TRBV5-1 to TRBJ1-2; D possibly corresponds to TRBD1 (5 bases). Germline V lookup: CDR1 SGHRS, CDR2 YFSETQ. V dropped 3 bases and J dropped 0 bases, with 18 bases sitting between them. This CDR3 contains 17 residues.

The chain carries TRBV4-3 and TRBJ2-1; D may match TRBD1 or TRBD2 (5 bases each). The germline V and J ends were trimmed by 0 bases and 3 bases, with 9 bases remaining between them. CDR3 length: 15 amino acids. Germline assignment: CDR1 LGHNA and CDR2 YSLEER. CDR3 in DNA: TGCGCCAGCAGCCAAGAACGGGGCCACTACAATGAGCAGTTCTTC. Amino acid sequence: CASSQERGHYNEQFF.

The chain uses TRBV6-6 and TRBJ2-7, with a weak D call TRBD2 (7 bases). The CDR3 totals 12 residues. The V gene lost 4 bases and the J gene lost 5 bases, with 9 bases spanning the gap. CDR1 and CDR2 from the germline V gene are MNHNY and SVGAGI (reference sequence). CDR3 sequence: CASSSGGHEQYF. In DNA form, the CDR3 reads TGTGCCAGCAGTTCCGGGGGGCACGAGCAGTACTTC.

V and J are TRBV5-5 and TRBJ2-7; TRBD2 aligns across 9 bases. The CDR3 spans 15 residues. Germline V gene data show CDR1 as SGHKS and CDR2 as YYEKEE (reference sequence). The V and J ends lost 1 base and 4 bases, in that order; junction bases with no gene match: 6. In DNA, the CDR3 is TGTGCCAGCAGCTTGCTCCTAGCGGGACGATACGAGCAGTACTTC. This codes for CASSLLLAGRYEQYF.

This clone was detected a few times. The chain carries TRBV2 and TRBJ1-5; possibly TRBD1 for D (6 bases). In germline, CDR1 is SNHLY, CDR2 FYNNEI. Trimming left V 7 bases short and J 6 bases short, with 19 bases between. The CDR3 consists of 15 residues. DNA for the CDR3: TGTGCCAGCACCTCGGGGGGCCATACGGGTCAGCCCCAGCATTTT. Translating gives CASTSGGHTGQPQHF.

This clone came up once. The sample has other DNA sequences that encode this CDR3 too. The chain uses TRBV10-3 and TRBJ1-1; perhaps TRBD1 as D (5 bases). V lost 0 bases and J 8 bases, leaving 7 bases between the germline ends. Germline V gene sequence: CDR1 ENHRY, CDR2 SYGVKD. The CDR3 has 12 residues. The CDR3 protein is CAISESWTEAFF. The CDR3 bases are TGTGCCATCAGTGAGTCGTGGACAGAAGCTTTCTTT.

The V gene is TRBV29-1, the J gene TRBJ2-7; 10 bases map to TRBD1. V trimming: 6 bases; J trimming: 4 bases; junction bases outside the gene matches: 12. In germline, CDR1 is SQVTM, CDR2 ANQGSEA. The CDR3 covers 15 residues. In DNA form, the CDR3 reads TGCAGCGTCAACTCGAGGGGACAGGGGCCTTACGAGCAGTACTTC. Translating it yields CSVNSRGQGPYEQYF.

This chain joins TRBV9 and TRBJ2-2; the D gene is possibly TRBD1 (6 bases). CDR3 length: 15 amino acids. Germline V gene sequence: CDR1 SGDLS, CDR2 YYNGEE. V was trimmed by 4 bases and J by 0 bases, leaving 10 bases between them. CDR3 DNA: TGTGCCAGCAGCAAAGACAGGCCGAACACCGGGGAGCTGTTTTTT. It is translated as CASSKDRPNTGELFF.

The chain joins TRBV6-1 to TRBJ1-5, with TRBD1 as a possible D gene (5 bases). V shed 7 bases and J shed 7 bases, with 14 bases lying between them. Germline lookup yields CDR1 MNHNS and CDR2 SASEGT. CDR3 length equals 13 residues. The CDR3 bases are TGTGCCAGCAAAGGACGGGGGGGACAGCCCCAGCATTTT. Residues: CASKGRGGQPQHF.

The CDR3 spells CASAEGSSTYNEQFF. DNA for the CDR3: TGTGCCAGCGCCGAAGGAAGTAGCACCTACAATGAGCAGTTCTTC. The rearrangement links TRBV7-2 to TRBJ2-1; D gene uncertain. Germline V gene lookup returns CDR1 SGHTA and CDR2 FQGNSA. V lost 8 bases, J lost 2 bases, and 16 bases lay in between. The CDR3 covers 15 residues.

V is TRBV2 and J is TRBJ2-4; the D gene is possibly TRBD1 (5 bases). CDR3 length: 14 residues. V was cut by 6 bases and J by 3 bases, with 12 bases left in between. CDR1 is SNHLY, CDR2 FYNNEI, per germline. CDR3 residues: CASSLARDKNIQYF. CDR3 coding DNA: TGTGCCAGCAGCCTGGCCAGGGACAAAAACATTCAGTACTTC.

As to this clone: The identical CDR3 is also encoded by other nucleotide sequences in the sample. The rearrangement joins TRBV18 to TRBJ1-2; 8 bases map to TRBD1. V shed 4 bases and J 3 bases; nucleotides not matched to a gene: 1. Germline CDR1 reads KGHSH; CDR2 reads LQKENI. The CDR3 extends over 13 amino acids. As DNA, the CDR3 is TGTGCCAGCTCACTGGACAGGGACTATGGCTACACCTTC. This codes for CASSLDRDYGYTF.

V is TRBV30 and J is TRBJ1-2; D possibly corresponds to TRBD1 (5 bases). V lost 2 bases to trimming and J lost 5 bases, with 12 bases between them. CDR3 length: 13 amino acids. Looked up from germline, CDR1 is GTSNPN and CDR2 is SVGIG (reference sequence). The CDR3 nucleotides read TGTGCCTGGAGTCAACAGGCCCTTTATGGCTACACCTTC. It encodes CAWSQQALYGYTF.

The gene calls are TRBV5-6 and TRBJ2-4, with D tentatively TRBD2 (6 bases). Germline lookup yields CDR1 SGHDT and CDR2 YYEEEE. The CDR3 totals 15 residues. V was cut by 1 base and J by 4 bases, with 12 bases left in between. CDR3 sequence: CASSLMGGGKNIQYF. For the CDR3, the DNA is TGTGCCAGCAGCTTGATGGGTGGGGGGAAAAACATTCAGTACTTC.

The V call is TRBV30, the J call TRBJ1-1; D is unresolved. The germline CDR1 and CDR2 sequences are GTSNPN and SVGIG (reference sequence). The CDR3 runs 11 residues. V gave up 5 bases and J gave up 2 bases, with 6 bases separating them. The CDR3: CAWQPNTEAFF. CDR3 DNA: TGTGCCTGGCAGCCTAACACTGAAGCTTTCTTT.